A selection of T cell receptor beta chains follows, all from one sample in a study of neoadjuvant anti-PD-1 for oral cavity cancer. Generated by immunoSEQ multiplex PCR, the TCRdb table keeps only in-frame clones and is missing some. The sample has under 7,000 clones, around two thirds seen once. The sample was PBMCs, taken before nivolumab (anti-PD-1) treatment. The source is a person between 35 and 79 years old with oral cavity squamous cell carcinoma. CDR3s include the opening cysteine and the closing phenylalanine or tryptophan.

CDR3 protein	V gene	J gene
CASSLDSGAPDTGELFF	TRBV5-5	TRBJ2-2
CASRSVASGNEQYF	TRBV2	TRBJ2-7
CASRAGARGRWRAFF	TRBV19	TRBJ1-1
CASSRTGTEPNEKLFF	TRBV7-2	TRBJ1-4
CASSPLAGGRYEQYF	TRBV4-3	TRBJ2-7
CASNRMNTEAFF	TRBV6-6	TRBJ1-1
CASSQDFVEQGRLFGNTIYF	TRBV4-3	TRBJ1-3
CASSSTGLAGGTQYF	TRBV11-2	TRBJ2-3
CASSYGTASSPLHF	TRBV6-5	TRBJ1-6
CASRETMNTEAFF	TRBV2	TRBJ1-1
CASSEGGLAGTDTQYF	TRBV2	TRBJ2-3